Shown below are 3 T cell receptor beta chains from a single sample sequenced in a study of blood T cell repertoires in COVID-19. Sequencing was performed with immunoSEQ multiplex PCR; in TCRdb, only in-frame clones are kept and a portion is missing. The sample contains 150,000 to 200,000 clones, more than 70% of which appear only once. The material sequenced was PBMCs or T cells enriched from blood (not recorded which). These receptors originate from a young woman who had recovered from COVID-19.

This sequence joins TRBV5-1 and TRBJ2-1, with TRBD2 matching over 8 bases. Germline V gene lookup returns CDR1 SGHRS and CDR2 YFSETQ. V was clipped by 0 bases and J by 3 bases; unmatched bases: 2. The CDR3 runs to 15 residues. The CDR3 region is CASSLALAGYNEQFF. CDR3 nucleotide sequence: TGCGCCAGCAGCTTGGCTCTAGCGGGCTACAATGAGCAGTTCTTC.

This chain uses TRBV18 with TRBJ1-6, with D possibly TRBD1 on 6 matching bases. Germline V gives CDR1 KGHSH, CDR2 LQKENI. CDR3 size: 15 residues. V was trimmed by 3 bases and J by 4 bases, leaving 10 bases between them. The CDR3 reads CASSPGTPYNSPLHF. The CDR3 bases are TGTGCCAGCTCACCCGGGACACCTTATAATTCACCCCTCCACTTT.

The genes are TRBV12-3 or TRBV12-4 and TRBJ1-2; tentatively, D is TRBD1 (6 bases). Trimming cost V 3 bases and J 8 bases, with 13 bases left between them. This CDR3 has 13 amino acids. The DNA for the CDR3 is TGTGCCAGCAGTTTTCGGGGGGCTGAGGGCTACACCTTC. Encoded protein: CASSFRGAEGYTF.